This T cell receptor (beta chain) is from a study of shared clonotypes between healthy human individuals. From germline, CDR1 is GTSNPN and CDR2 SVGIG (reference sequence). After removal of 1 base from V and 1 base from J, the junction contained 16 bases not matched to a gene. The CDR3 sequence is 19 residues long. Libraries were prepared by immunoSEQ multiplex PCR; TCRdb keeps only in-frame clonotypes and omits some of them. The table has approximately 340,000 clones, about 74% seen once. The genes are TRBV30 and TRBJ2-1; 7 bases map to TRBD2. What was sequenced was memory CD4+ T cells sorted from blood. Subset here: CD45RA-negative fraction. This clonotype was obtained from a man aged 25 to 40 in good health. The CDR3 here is CAWSAWGGNWQGSYNEQFF. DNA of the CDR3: TGTGCCTGGAGTGCGTGGGGAGGGAATTGGCAGGGTTCCTACAATGAGCAGTTCTTC. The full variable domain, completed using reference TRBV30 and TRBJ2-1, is SQTIHQWPATLVQPVGSPLSLECTVEGTSNPNLYWYRQAAGRGLQLLFYSVGIGQISSEVPQNLSASRPQDRQFILSSKKLLLSDSGFYLCAWSAWGGNWQGSYNEQFFGPGTRLTVL.